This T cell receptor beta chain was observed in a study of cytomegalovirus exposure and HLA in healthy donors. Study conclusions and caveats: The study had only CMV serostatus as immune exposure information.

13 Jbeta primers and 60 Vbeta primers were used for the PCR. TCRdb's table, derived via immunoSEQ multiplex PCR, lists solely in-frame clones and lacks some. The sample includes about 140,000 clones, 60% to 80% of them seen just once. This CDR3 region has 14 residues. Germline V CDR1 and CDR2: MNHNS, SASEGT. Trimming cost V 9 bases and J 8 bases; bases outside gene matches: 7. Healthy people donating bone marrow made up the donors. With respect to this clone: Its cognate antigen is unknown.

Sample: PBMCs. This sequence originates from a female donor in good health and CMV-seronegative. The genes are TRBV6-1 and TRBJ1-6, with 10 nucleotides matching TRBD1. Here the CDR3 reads CARRRDRGHSPLHF. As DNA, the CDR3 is TGTGCCAGACGCCGGGACAGGGGTCATTCACCCCTCCACTTT.